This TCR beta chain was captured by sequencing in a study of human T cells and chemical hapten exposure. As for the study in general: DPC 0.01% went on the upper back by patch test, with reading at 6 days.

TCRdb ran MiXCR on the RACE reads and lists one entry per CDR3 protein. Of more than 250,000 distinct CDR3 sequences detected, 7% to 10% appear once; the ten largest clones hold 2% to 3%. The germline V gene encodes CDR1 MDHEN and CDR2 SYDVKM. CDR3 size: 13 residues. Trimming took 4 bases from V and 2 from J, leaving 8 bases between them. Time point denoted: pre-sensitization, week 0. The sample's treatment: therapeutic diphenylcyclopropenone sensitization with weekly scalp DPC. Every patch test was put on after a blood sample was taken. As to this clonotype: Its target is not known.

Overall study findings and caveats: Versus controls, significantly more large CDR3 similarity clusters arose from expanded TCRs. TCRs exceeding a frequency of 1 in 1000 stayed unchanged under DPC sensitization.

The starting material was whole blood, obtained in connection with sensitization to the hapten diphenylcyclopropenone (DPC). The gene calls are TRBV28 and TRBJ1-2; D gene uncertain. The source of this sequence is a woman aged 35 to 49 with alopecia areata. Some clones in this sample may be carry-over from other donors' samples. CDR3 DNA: TGTGCCAGCAGTTCGGCCAACAACTATGGCTACACCTTC. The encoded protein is CASSSANNYGYTF.